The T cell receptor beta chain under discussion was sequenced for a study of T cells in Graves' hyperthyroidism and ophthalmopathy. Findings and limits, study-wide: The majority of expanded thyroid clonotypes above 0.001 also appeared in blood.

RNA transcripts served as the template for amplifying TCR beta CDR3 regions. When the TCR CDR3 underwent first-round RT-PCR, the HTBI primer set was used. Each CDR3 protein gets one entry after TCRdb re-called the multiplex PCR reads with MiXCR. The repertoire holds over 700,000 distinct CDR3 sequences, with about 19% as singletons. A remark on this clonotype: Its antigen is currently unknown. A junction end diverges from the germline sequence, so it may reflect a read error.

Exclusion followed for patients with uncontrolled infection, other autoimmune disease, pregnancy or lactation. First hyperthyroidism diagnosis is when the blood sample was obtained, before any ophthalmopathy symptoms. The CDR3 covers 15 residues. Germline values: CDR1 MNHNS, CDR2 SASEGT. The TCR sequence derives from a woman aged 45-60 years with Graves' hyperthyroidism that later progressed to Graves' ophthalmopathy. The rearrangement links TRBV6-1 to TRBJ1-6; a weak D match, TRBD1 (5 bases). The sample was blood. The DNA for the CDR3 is TGTGCCAGCAGCCCCCATTGGGACCTCGGTTCACCCCCCCACTTT. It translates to CASSPHWDLGSPPHF.